These T cell receptor beta chains were read from a single sample in a study of response to subunit inactivated influenza vaccine. TCRdb fed the RT-PCR reads into MiXCR, producing one record per CDR3 protein. The data show roughly 710,000 distinct CDR3 sequences, less than 15% seen once. The material was PBMCs from blood, obtained around 15 days before vaccination. These receptors were obtained from a man aged 50-60 years who received an inactivated influenza vaccine. Each CDR3 is given with its conserved first and last residue. The order of the fields is V gene, J gene, clone size, D gene, CDR3 protein, CDR3 DNA. D genes are given only for firm matches. Only part of the rows carry a size: once, few, many, or a class if the clone is expanded.

TRBV27	TRBJ1-1	-	TRBD1	CASSLFGTGGFMNTEAFF	TGTGCCAGCAGTTTATTCGGGACAGGGGGCTTCATGAACACTGAAGCTTTCTTT
TRBV12-3/TRBV12-4	TRBJ1-2	many	-	CASSPRENYGYTF	TGTGCCAGCAGCCCCAGGGAGAACTATGGCTACACCTTC
TRBV29-1	TRBJ2-1	-	TRBD2	CSVGSGQSSYNEQFF	TGCAGCGTTGGTAGCGGGCAAAGCTCCTACAATGAGCAGTTCTTC
TRBV7-2	TRBJ2-1	once	-	CASRTLTGMDGGEQFF	TGTGCCAGCAGGACCTTGACAGGAATGGATGGCGGTGAGCAGTTCTTC
TRBV9	TRBJ1-1	few	-	CASSVDGAVDTEAFF	TGTGCCAGCAGCGTAGACGGGGCGGTGGACACTGAAGCTTTCTTT
TRBV5-1	TRBJ1-1	-	-	CASSSNTPNTEAFF	TGCGCCAGCAGCTCTAATACACCGAACACTGAAGCTTTCTTT
TRBV11-2	TRBJ2-7	few	-	CASSSQGHEQYF	TGTGCCAGCAGCTCTCAGGGCCACGAGCAGTACTTC
TRBV5-1	TRBJ2-7	-	TRBD2	CASSPLAGNLLPYEQYF	TGCGCCAGCAGTCCACTAGCGGGGAACCTACTACCCTACGAGCAGTACTTC
TRBV7-2	TRBJ1-5	-	-	CASSPGSGRSIQPQHF	TGTGCCAGCAGCCCCGGGTCAGGGCGTTCAATTCAGCCCCAGCATTTT
TRBV2	TRBJ2-7	-	-	CASSEGWDEQYF	TGTGCCAGCAGTGAAGGGTGGGACGAGCAGTACTTC
TRBV12-3/TRBV12-4	TRBJ2-4	many	TRBD1	CASSPRGWAIKNIQYF	TGTGCCAGCAGCCCCAGGGGGTGGGCTATAAAAAACATTCAGTACTTC
TRBV12-3/TRBV12-4	TRBJ2-1	few	TRBD1	CASSPGQGADEIDEQFF	TGTGCCAGCAGTCCCGGACAGGGGGCGGATGAGATCGATGAGCAGTTCTTC
TRBV5-1	TRBJ1-1	-	-	CASSLRPGGTEAFF	TGCGCCAGCAGCTTGCGGCCGGGGGGCACTGAAGCTTTCTTT
TRBV6-1	TRBJ2-2	many	-	CASSGTVNTGELFF	TGTGCCAGCAGTGGGACGGTGAACACCGGGGAGCTGTTTTTT
TRBV5-6	TRBJ2-7	-	-	CASSFLQGLYEQYF	TGTGCCAGCAGCTTTCTACAGGGTCTTTACGAGCAGTACTTC
TRBV20-1	TRBJ1-3	-	TRBD1	CSAEQGAGNTIYF	TGCAGTGCCGAGCAGGGGGCCGGAAACACCATATATTTT
TRBV29-1	TRBJ2-2	many	-	CSVGQLSTGELFF	TGCAGCGTTGGCCAGTTGAGCACCGGGGAGCTGTTTTTT
TRBV7-9	TRBJ2-2	-	-	CAILNNTGELFF	TGTGCCATCCTAAACAACACCGGGGAGCTGTTTTTT
TRBV5-1	TRBJ1-4	few	-	CASSLEKVNEKLFF	TGCGCCAGCAGCTTGGAAAAGGTTAATGAAAAACTGTTTTTT
TRBV9	TRBJ2-2	-	-	CASSQTSSGTGELFF	TGTGCCAGCAGCCAGACTAGTTCAGGCACCGGGGAGCTGTTTTTT
TRBV11-2	TRBJ2-1	-	-	CASSLGFGGSYNEQFF	TGTGCCAGCAGCTTAGGTTTCGGGGGCTCCTACAATGAGCAGTTCTTC
TRBV5-1	TRBJ2-1	many	-	CASSPTTGGQFF	TGCGCCAGCAGCCCTACAACCGGAGGTCAGTTCTTC
TRBV27	TRBJ2-5	-	TRBD1	CASSPTRTGETQYF	TGTGCCAGCAGTCCTACACGGACAGGCGAGACCCAGTACTTC
TRBV6-2/TRBV6-3	TRBJ2-5	few	-	CASTQPRGLGQETQYF	TGTGCCAGCACCCAGCCCAGGGGATTGGGGCAAGAGACCCAGTACTTC
TRBV7-9	TRBJ2-1	-	TRBD2	CASSPHRGLAGGSEQFF	TGTGCCAGCAGCCCTCATAGGGGACTAGCGGGAGGAAGCGAGCAGTTCTTC
TRBV28	TRBJ1-4	few	-	CASSLFSYEKLFF	TGTGCCAGCAGCCTCTTCTCCTATGAAAAACTGTTTTTT
TRBV5-1	TRBJ1-2	-	TRBD1	CASSSGTVLYGYTF	TGCGCCAGCAGCTCGGGGACAGTACTCTATGGCTACACCTTC
TRBV10-3	TRBJ2-7	-	-	CAISERGPGLYEQYF	TGTGCCATCAGTGAGAGAGGACCAGGACTTTACGAGCAGTACTTC
TRBV20-1	TRBJ1-1	few	-	CSANSESTEAFF	TGCAGTGCTAACAGCGAATCCACTGAAGCTTTCTTT
TRBV10-3	TRBJ1-2	few	TRBD1	CAIRMGQANYGYTF	TGTGCCATCAGGATGGGACAGGCTAACTATGGCTACACCTTC
TRBV29-1	TRBJ2-3	many	TRBD1	CSAGTGVADTQYF	TGCAGCGCTGGGACAGGGGTTGCAGATACGCAGTATTTT
TRBV7-2	TRBJ2-1	-	-	CASSRRGESYNEQFF	TGTGCCAGCAGCCGACGCGGGGAATCCTACAATGAGCAGTTCTTC
TRBV7-9	TRBJ1-1	many	TRBD1	CASSRGQGDLLNTEAFF	TGTGCCAGCAGCCGTGGACAGGGGGACCTTTTGAACACTGAAGCTTTCTTT
TRBV18	TRBJ2-5	few	-	CASLNSHQETQYF	TGTGCCAGCCTCAACTCCCACCAAGAGACCCAGTACTTC
TRBV6-2/TRBV6-3	TRBJ2-5	-	-	CASSYPVETQYF	TGTGCCAGCAGTTATCCGGTTGAGACCCAGTACTTC
TRBV4-3	TRBJ2-5	-	-	CASSEGTERETQYF	TGCGCCAGCAGCGAAGGGACGGAGCGTGAGACCCAGTACTTC